These 27 T cell receptor beta chains came from one sample sequenced in a study of early T cells in non-severe SARS-CoV-2 infection. TCRdb re-analysed the 5' RACE reads in MiXCR, keeping a single row per CDR3 protein. This sample has roughly 99,000 distinct CDR3 sequences, with 8.5% to 14% found just once. Sequences were obtained from whole blood. The receptors derive from an adult who was a healthcare worker with PCR-confirmed SARS-CoV-2 infection or an uninfected control (not recorded which).

This clonotype was seen a few times. The J gene is TRBJ2-7, the V gene TRBV13; D ambiguous. V lost 4 bases and J lost 4, with 11 bases in between. The germline V gene encodes CDR1 PRHDT and CDR2 FYEKMQ (reference sequence). This CDR3 contains 13 residues. The CDR3 region is CASSSPSSYEQYF. The CDR3 region has the DNA TGTGCCAGCAGCTCCCCCAGTAGTTACGAGCAGTACTTC.

To note about this clonotype: Given a much more abundant clone one base away, this may be a read error. The V gene is TRBV20-1, the J gene TRBJ2-7; 11 bases agree with TRBD2. CDR1 and CDR2 (germline): DFQATT, SNEGSKA (reference sequence). V shed 6 bases, J shed 0 bases, and the junction held 10 bases outside the gene matches. This CDR3 is built from 16 residues. CDR3 sequence reads: CSACMTSGTISYEQYF. In nucleotides, the CDR3 is TGCAGTGCCTGTATGACTAGCGGGACAATCTCCTACGAGCAGTACTTC.

The chain combines TRBV6-1 with TRBJ2-7, with D perhaps being TRBD1 or TRBD2 (5 bases each). Germline assignment: CDR1 MNHNS and CDR2 SASEGT. Trimming removed 4 bases at V and 2 bases at J, with 12 bases between. The CDR3 spans 14 residues. The CDR3 DNA is TGTGCCAGCAGTGTTGGGACGGTCCCCTACGAGCAGTACTTC. Protein: CASSVGTVPYEQYF.

This clonotype appeared many times. The V gene is TRBV5-6, the J gene TRBJ2-2; D perhaps matches TRBD2 (6 bases). Germline V lookup: CDR1 SGHDT, CDR2 YYEEEE. Trimming cost V 3 bases and J 4 bases, with 25 bases left between them. This CDR3 is built from 19 residues. The CDR3 nucleotides read TGTGCCAGCAGCTCTCTCTCTCACCGGGACTGGCAACTCACCGGGGAGCTGTTTTTT. This encodes CASSSLSHRDWQLTGELFF.

The chain uses TRBV7-6 and TRBJ2-7; D uncertain. This CDR3 comprises 12 residues. Trimming left V 5 bases short and J 5 bases short, with 10 bases between. Germline-derived CDR1 and CDR2 are SGHVS and FNYEAQ. CDR3 nucleotide sequence: TGTGCCAGCAGCCACCACCACCACGAGCAGTACTTC. Its protein product is CASSHHHHEQYF.

This clonotype was recorded many times. The chain has TRBV6-6 and TRBJ1-5, with D maybe TRBD1 (5 bases). V lost 10 bases to trimming and J lost 4 bases, with 14 bases between them. Germline assignment: CDR1 MNHNY and CDR2 SVGAGI (reference sequence). CDR3 length: 13 amino acids. The CDR3 bases are TGTGCCATCTCCGGGACGGAGAATCAGCCCCAGCATTTT. This gives the protein CAISGTENQPQHF.

CDR3 bases: TGTGCCAGCAGCTCCCCCGGGGTTGGCTACGAGCAGTACTTC. Translated: CASSSPGVGYEQYF. V usage is TRBV7-2 and J usage is TRBJ2-7, with a weak D call TRBD2 (5 bases). The length of the CDR3 is 14 residues. Germline CDR1 SGHTA, CDR2 FQGNSA. V was cut by 4 bases and J by 3 bases, with 13 bases left in between.

This sequence joins TRBV28 and TRBJ2-4; 14 bases line up with TRBD2. The length of the CDR3 is 19 residues. J was trimmed by 1 base and V by 8 bases; bases with no gene match: 13. Germline V gives CDR1 MDHEN, CDR2 SYDVKM. The DNA for the CDR3 is TGTGCCAGCGGACCGGGACTAGCGGGAGCTGGTTTGGCCAAAAACATTCAGTACTTC. Its protein is CASGPGLAGAGLAKNIQYF.

This clonotype was observed a handful of times. This chain links TRBV5-1 with TRBJ2-1; TRBD2 aligns across 12 bases. Germline CDR1 SGHRS, CDR2 YFSETQ. V shed 1 base, J shed 7 bases, and the junction held 3 bases outside the gene matches. This CDR3 is built from 15 residues. The CDR3 loop reads CASSLRLAGENEQFF. In nucleotides, the CDR3 is TGCGCCAGCAGCTTGCGACTAGCGGGAGAAAATGAGCAGTTCTTC. Complete variable domain (other parts from reference TRBV5-1 and TRBJ2-1): KAGVTQTPRYLIKTRGQQVTLSCSPISGHRSVSWYQQTPGQGLQFLFEYFSETQRNKGNFPGRFSGRQFSNSRSEMNVSTLELGDSALYLCASSLRLAGENEQFFGPGTRLTVL.

There are a few counts of this clonotype. The chain carries TRBV9 and TRBJ2-7, with 12 positions matching TRBD2. The CDR3 runs to 16 residues. From germline, CDR1 is SGDLS and CDR2 YYNGEE. V lost 4 bases and J lost 0; bases outside the gene matches: 5. CDR3 in amino acids: CASSSSTSGSSYEQYF. The CDR3, as DNA: TGTGCCAGCAGCTCTTCGACTAGCGGGAGCTCCTACGAGCAGTACTTC.

Only a few counts were recorded for this clonotype. CDR3 region: CASRGAPDTDTQYF. The DNA of the CDR3 is TGCGCCAGCAGGGGGGCTCCCGACACAGATACGCAGTATTTT. The rearrangement links TRBV5-1 to TRBJ2-3; D is perhaps TRBD1 (6 bases). This CDR3 region has 14 residues. Germline V lookup: CDR1 SGHRS, CDR2 YFSETQ. The germline V and J ends were trimmed by 5 bases and 2 bases, with 12 bases remaining between them.

V is TRBV4-2 and J is TRBJ2-3, with 10 bases identical to TRBD2. CDR1 LGHNA and CDR2 YNFKEQ come from the germline V gene. CDR3 length equals 15 residues. V shed 6 bases and J 4 bases; nucleotides not matched to a gene: 7. CDR3: CASSPKREGPDTQYF. The CDR3 region has the DNA TGTGCCAGCAGTCCTAAGCGGGAGGGCCCAGATACGCAGTATTTT.

As concerns this clonotype: At one end the junction does not follow the germline gene, possibly because of a read error. The V call is TRBV6-2 or TRBV6-3, the J call TRBJ2-7; possible D gene TRBD2, 6 bases. Per the germline V gene, CDR1 is MNHEY and CDR2 is SVGEGT. CDR3 length: 12 residues. In DNA, the CDR3 is TGTGTCAGCTCCCGGGGGATCGACGAGCAGTACTTC. Protein: CVSSRGIDEQYF.

In this sample, this clonotype turned up many times. This chain uses TRBV7-6 with TRBJ2-7, with 8 positions matching TRBD1. The ends lost 4 bases at V and 3 bases at J; junction bases unmatched: 5. CDR1 and CDR2 from the germline V gene are SGHVS and FNYEAQ. CDR3 length equals 14 residues. The CDR3 here is CASSSRQGIYEQYF. CDR3 DNA: TGTGCCAGCAGCTCAAGACAGGGGATCTACGAGCAGTACTTC.

This chain links TRBV6-2 or TRBV6-3 with TRBJ2-7; TRBD1 or TRBD2 may be the D gene (5 bases each). Germline loops: CDR1 MNHEY, CDR2 SVGEGT. Trimming shortened V by 6 bases and J by 0 bases, and 12 bases separated the two germline ends. The CDR3 covers 14 residues. CDR3 in amino acids: CASRGRELSYEQYF. CDR3 nucleotides: TGTGCCAGCAGGGGACGCGAGCTCTCCTACGAGCAGTACTTC.

This clonotype was recorded at least ten times. J is TRBJ2-1 and V is TRBV29-1; D ambiguous. Trimming left V 6 bases short and J 9 bases short, with 9 bases between. CDR1 is SQVTM and CDR2 is ANQGSEA in the germline V gene. The CDR3 length is 10 residues. CDR3 in amino acids: CSVYTGEQFF. The CDR3 coding sequence is TGCAGCGTATACACCGGTGAGCAGTTCTTC.

This clonotype was seen ten or more times. The V gene is TRBV28, the J gene TRBJ1-1; 7 bases line up with TRBD1. V trimming: 5 bases; J trimming: 1 base; junction bases outside the gene matches: 4. This CDR3 comprises 14 residues. Germline V gives CDR1 MDHEN, CDR2 SYDVKM. The CDR3 loop is CASSLQGTNTEAFF. CDR3 in DNA: TGTGCCAGCAGTCTACAGGGGACGAACACTGAAGCTTTCTTT.

There are many counts of this clonotype. This chain links TRBV6-1 with TRBJ2-7; D is perhaps TRBD1 (6 bases). The CDR3 consists of 15 residues. V was trimmed by 2 bases and J by 5 bases, leaving 16 bases between them. Germline V gives CDR1 MNHNS, CDR2 SASEGT. Written as DNA, the CDR3 is TGTGCCAGCAGTGAAATCCCAGGGGAAAGCGACGAGCAGTACTTC. Its protein product is CASSEIPGESDEQYF.

This clonotype was observed a few times. The rearrangement joins TRBV25-1 to TRBJ2-1; 8 bases match TRBD2. The V gene end was trimmed by 8 bases and the J gene end by 8 bases; junction bases not matched to a gene: 11. The germline V gene encodes CDR1 MGHDK and CDR2 SYGVNS. This CDR3 contains 14 residues. The CDR3 region is CASARASGYHEQFF. CDR3 nucleotide sequence: TGTGCCAGCGCTCGGGCTAGCGGGTACCATGAGCAGTTCTTC.

This clonotype was recorded a few times. The chain couples TRBV10-3 to TRBJ1-2; D gene uncertain. V was cut by 0 bases and J by 6 bases, with 11 bases left in between. In germline, CDR1 is ENHRY, CDR2 SYGVKD. The CDR3 totals 14 residues. The CDR3 nucleotides read TGTGCCATCAGTGAGTCGGGAGGGCTGGATGGCTACACCTTC. This encodes CAISESGGLDGYTF.

This clonotype was observed at least ten times. This chain joins TRBV25-1 and TRBJ1-4, with D unresolved. CDR1 MGHDK and CDR2 SYGVNS come from the germline V gene. Between the trimmed V and J ends, which lost 1 base and 6 bases, there was a span of 9 bases. This CDR3 comprises 14 residues. The CDR3 bases are TGTGCCAGCAGTGAATTTAATGGATATGAAAAACTGTTTTTT. It specifies CASSEFNGYEKLFF.

For this clonotype: This may be a read error: a much more frequent sequence differs by one nucleotide. V and J are TRBV5-1 and TRBJ1-3; weak D call: TRBD1 (5 bases). Germline values: CDR1 SGHRS, CDR2 YFSETQ. The CDR3 totals 17 residues. V lost 0 bases and J 0 bases, leaving 13 bases between the germline ends. This chain's CDR3 is CASSLAPGTSSGNTIYF. The CDR3 DNA reads as TGCGCCAGCAGCTTGGCCCCCGGGACGAGCTCTGGAAACACCATATATTTT.

In DNA, the CDR3 is TGTGCCAGTAGAAACAGGGTTTTTGCAACTAATGAAAAACTGTTTTTT. The encoded protein is CASRNRVFATNEKLFF. This chain links TRBV19 with TRBJ1-4, with TRBD1 as a possible D gene (6 bases). CDR1 and CDR2 from the germline V gene are LNHDA and SQIVND (reference sequence). The CDR3 runs 16 residues. V dropped 6 bases and J dropped 0 bases, with 14 bases sitting between them.

The table lists this clonotype with a few counts. The chain uses TRBV5-6 and TRBJ1-1; D uncertain. Trimming took off 0 bases at V and 11 bases at J, with 11 bases between the two ends. Germline CDR1 reads SGHDT; CDR2 reads YYEEEE. The CDR3 is 12 residues long. CDR3: CASSLGEGWAFF. The CDR3 DNA reads TGTGCCAGCAGCTTGGGCGAGGGATGGGCTTTCTTT. The complete variable domain, with remaining parts taken from reference TRBV5-6 and TRBJ1-1, reads DAGVTQSPTHLIKTRGQQVTLRCSPKSGHDTVSWYQQALGQGPQFIFQYYEEEERQRGNFPDRFSGHQFPNYSSELNVNALLLGDSALYLCASSLGEGWAFFGQGTRLTVV.

At least ten counts were recorded for this clonotype. The rearrangement uses TRBV10-3 and TRBJ1-2, with TRBD1 matching over 8 bases. The germline V gene encodes CDR1 ENHRY and CDR2 SYGVKD. This CDR3 is built from 15 residues. V dropped 4 bases and J dropped 2; count of bases not matched to a gene: 6. Written as DNA, the CDR3 is TGTGCCATCAGTGGTGGACAGGGACAAAACTATGGCTACACCTTC. Translation: CAISGGQGQNYGYTF.

The genes are TRBV28 and TRBJ2-1; 8 nucleotides align to TRBD1. CDR1 is MDHEN and CDR2 is SYDVKM in the germline V gene. V was pared by 1 base and J by 5 bases, with 10 bases of the junction left unmatched. The length of the CDR3 is 17 residues. DNA of the CDR3: TGTGCCAGCAGTTTATTTCCTTTGGGACAGGAGCACAATGAGCAGTTCTTC. It encodes CASSLFPLGQEHNEQFF.

The genes are TRBV28 and TRBJ1-4; D call uncertain. The CDR3 contains 12 residues. Deletions cut 4 bases from V and 5 bases from J, with 5 bases between. Germline V CDR1 and CDR2: MDHEN, SYDVKM. The CDR3 is CASSSGNEKLFF. CDR3 coding DNA: TGTGCCAGCAGTTCGGGGAATGAAAAACTGTTTTTT.